This TCR beta chain derives from a study of a mutant IDH1 vaccine in newly diagnosed glioma. Comment on this clone: Its antigen is unknown.

Assay: immunoSEQ multiplex PCR; the TCRdb copy retains only in-frame clones and omits some. The table lists 45,000 to 60,000 clones, 91% of them singletons, with approximately 2.5% in the top ten. The CDR3 has 15 amino acids. From germline, CDR1 is SGHTA and CDR2 FQGNSA. V lost 5 bases and J 0 bases, leaving 13 bases between the germline ends. Sample time point: week 11, during vaccination. Every single dose of the vaccine, 300 ug of mutant IDH1 20-mer peptide, came with topical imiquimod. The TCR was taken from a man aged 45 to 65 with glioma. The chain combines TRBV7-2 with TRBJ1-1, with D unclear. The sequencing here drew on PBMCs, taken from a glioma patient whose treatment included an IDH1 peptide vaccine. CDR3 coding DNA: TGTGCCAGCAGCCCCCTGGGTGAGTTGAACACTGAAGCTTTCTTT. Translated, it gives CASSPLGELNTEAFF.